This record looks at one T cell receptor (beta chain) sequence and its context. Germline assignment: CDR1 SQVTM and CDR2 ANQGSEA. The CDR3 contains 11 residues. Trimming removed 2 bases from V and 3 bases from J, with 4 bases in between. In the original processing: Reference gene primers were amplified, and this amplification served to estimate nucleated cell counts. Using immunoSEQ multiplex PCR, the repertoire was profiled, and TCRdb retains in-frame clones only, with some absent. V and J calls and clone size are those listed in that table; D and trimming were worked out from the DNA. Of about 400,000 clones in the sample, 88% are singletons; the top ten hold approximately 2.1%. Researchers sorted participants into cohorts using their self-reported clinical history. This entry comes from a study of blood T cell repertoires in COVID-19. On the study more broadly: There were acute and convalescent COVID-19 samples, and they came from the United States, Italy and Spain. Sample material is recorded as cDNA or gDNA derived from T cells, B-cell-depleted T cells, or PBMCs.

The chain carries TRBV29-1 and TRBJ1-1, with no clear D. Source material: PBMCs or T cells enriched from blood (not recorded which). The sequence came from a woman in her thirties or forties with acute COVID-19. The CDR3 here is CSVERDTEAFF. The CDR3 coding sequence is TGCAGCGTTGAAAGAGACACTGAAGCTTTCTTT.